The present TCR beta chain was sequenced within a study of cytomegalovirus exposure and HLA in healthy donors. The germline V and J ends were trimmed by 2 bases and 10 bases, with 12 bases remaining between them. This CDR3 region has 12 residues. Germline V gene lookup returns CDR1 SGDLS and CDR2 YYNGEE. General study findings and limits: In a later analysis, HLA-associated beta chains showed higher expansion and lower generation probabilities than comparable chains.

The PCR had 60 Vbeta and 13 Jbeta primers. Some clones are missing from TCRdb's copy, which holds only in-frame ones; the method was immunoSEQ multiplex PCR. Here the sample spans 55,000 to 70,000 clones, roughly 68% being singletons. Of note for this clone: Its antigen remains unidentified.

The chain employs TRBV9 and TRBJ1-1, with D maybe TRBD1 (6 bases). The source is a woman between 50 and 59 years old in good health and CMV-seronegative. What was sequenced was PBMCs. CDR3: CASSVEGEGAFF. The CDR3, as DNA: TGTGCCAGCAGCGTCGAGGGGGAGGGAGCTTTCTTT.